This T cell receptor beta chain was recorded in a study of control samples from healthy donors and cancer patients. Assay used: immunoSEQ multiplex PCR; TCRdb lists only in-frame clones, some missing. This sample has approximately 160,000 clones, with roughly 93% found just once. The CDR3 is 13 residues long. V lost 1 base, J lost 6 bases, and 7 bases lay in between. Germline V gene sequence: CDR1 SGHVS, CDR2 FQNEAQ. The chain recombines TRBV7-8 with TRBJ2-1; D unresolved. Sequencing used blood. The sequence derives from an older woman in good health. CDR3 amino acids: CASSLERSNEQFF. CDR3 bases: TGTGCCAGCAGCTTAGAGAGGAGCAATGAGCAGTTCTTC. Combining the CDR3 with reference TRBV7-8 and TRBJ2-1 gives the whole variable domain GAGVSQSPRYKVAKRGQDVALRCDPISGHVSLFWYQQALGQGPEFLTYFQNEAQLDKSGLPSDRFFAERPEGSVSTLKIQRTQQEDSAVYLCASSLERSNEQFFGPGTRLTVL.